This TCR beta chain was sequenced during a study of tumor-infiltrating lymphocytes in primary liver carcinoma. Whole-study results and caveats: Blood had a significantly lower top-250-clone fraction than tumors did (p = 0.039). Tumor-blood pairs (like tumor-adjacent pairs) overlapped less than tumor region pairs did.

Co-extracting RNA and DNA was done with roughly 17-34 mg of unsorted bulk tissue as input. Patients carried chronic HBV infection without prior treatment. The CDR3 spans 19 residues. Germline CDR1 and CDR2: MRHNA and SNTAGT. The count of this clonotype is one. What it recognizes is unknown. Relative to the germline gene, one junction end is altered; a read error may explain this. With a constant-region primer, TCR beta cDNA was made from around 530 ng of total RNA. The TCR beta library was amplified through three nested multiplex PCR rounds in a modified ARM-PCR procedure. Rounds one and two of PCR, each of 10 to 11 cycles, were primed with TRBV1-TRBV30 forward primers and a C-beta reverse primer. TCRdb itself ran the multiplex PCR reads through MiXCR, one entry per CDR3 protein. The sample contains fewer than 200,000 distinct CDR3 sequences, about 82% of which appear only once.

The TCR originated in a man aged 40-55 years with primary liver carcinoma and hepatitis B virus infection. V and J are TRBV6-4 and TRBJ2-7; 7 bases fit TRBD2. The specimen was tumor tissue from primary liver carcinoma. CDR3 sequence reads: CDSSVISSFCGRASYEQYF. In DNA form, the CDR3 reads TGTGACAGCAGTGTCATCTCATCCTTCTGTGGGAGGGCGTCGTACGAACAGTACTTC.